This T cell receptor (beta chain) was identified during a study of neurological immune-mediated disorders. cDNA synthesis was performed by 5'RACE with 10-nucleotide random UMIs. TCRdb reanalysed the 5' RACE reads using MiXCR and keeps one entry per CDR3 protein. Of 55,000 to 85,000 distinct CDR3 sequences in the sample, 3.2% were seen once. Whole-study findings and limits: It was the repertoires of 18 of 34 multiple sclerosis patients that phylogenetic grouping placed in one related-CDR3 cluster, which is a possible signature. HTLV-1-associated myelopathy showed the most TCR clonal expansion; multiple sclerosis the least, below healthy controls.

It was from 2 million PBMCs stored at -80 C that the unsorted libraries were obtained. Trimming cost V 5 bases and J 10 bases, with 18 bases left between them. The CDR3 has 14 residues. This clonotype was observed many times. The antigen is unknown. The receptor was derived from a woman in her forties or fifties with multiple sclerosis. V gene TRBV12-3 or TRBV12-4 combines with J gene TRBJ2-1; a possible D gene is TRBD2 (6 bases). Specimen: PBMCs. The CDR3 nucleotides are TGTGCCAGCAGTCCCGGGACTCGCGTCGGGGAGCAGTTCTTC. Protein product: CASSPGTRVGEQFF.